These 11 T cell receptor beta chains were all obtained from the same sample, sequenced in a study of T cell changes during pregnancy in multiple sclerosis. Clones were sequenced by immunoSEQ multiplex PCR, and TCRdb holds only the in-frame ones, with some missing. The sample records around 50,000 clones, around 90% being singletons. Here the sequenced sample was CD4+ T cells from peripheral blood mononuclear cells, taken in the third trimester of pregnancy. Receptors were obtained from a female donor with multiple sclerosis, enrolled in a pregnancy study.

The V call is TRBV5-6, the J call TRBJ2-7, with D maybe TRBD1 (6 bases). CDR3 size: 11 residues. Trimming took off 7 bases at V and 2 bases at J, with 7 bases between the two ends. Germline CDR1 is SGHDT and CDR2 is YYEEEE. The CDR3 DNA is TGTGCCAGCCCAGGGGCCTACGAGCAGTACTTC. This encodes CASPGAYEQYF.

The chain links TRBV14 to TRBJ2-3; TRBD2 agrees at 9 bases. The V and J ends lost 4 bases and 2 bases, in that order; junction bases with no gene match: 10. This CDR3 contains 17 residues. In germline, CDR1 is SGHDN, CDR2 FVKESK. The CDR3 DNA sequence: TGTGCCAGCAGCCCATTCGCTGGCGGGGGGGCCACAGATACGCAGTATTTT. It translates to CASSPFAGGGATDTQYF.

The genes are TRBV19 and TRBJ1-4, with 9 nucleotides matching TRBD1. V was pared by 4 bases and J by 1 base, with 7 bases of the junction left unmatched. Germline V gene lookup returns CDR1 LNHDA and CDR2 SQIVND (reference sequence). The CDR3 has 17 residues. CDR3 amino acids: CASSKDRGQRTNEKLFF. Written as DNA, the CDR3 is TGTGCCAGTAGTAAGGACAGGGGACAGCGAACTAATGAAAAACTGTTTTTT.

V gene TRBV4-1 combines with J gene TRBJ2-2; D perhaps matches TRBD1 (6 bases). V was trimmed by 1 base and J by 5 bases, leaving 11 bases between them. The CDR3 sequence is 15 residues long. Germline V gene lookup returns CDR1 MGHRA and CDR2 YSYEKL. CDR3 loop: CASSQAGAGTGELFF. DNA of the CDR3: TGCGCCAGCAGCCAAGCAGGGGCTGGGACCGGGGAGCTGTTTTTT.

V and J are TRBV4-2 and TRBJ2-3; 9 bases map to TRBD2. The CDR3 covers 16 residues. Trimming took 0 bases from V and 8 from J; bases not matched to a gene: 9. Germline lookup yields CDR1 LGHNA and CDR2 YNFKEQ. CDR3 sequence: CASSQDSSGGGRTQYF. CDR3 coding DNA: TGTGCCAGCAGCCAAGATAGTAGCGGGGGAGGGCGTACGCAGTATTTT.

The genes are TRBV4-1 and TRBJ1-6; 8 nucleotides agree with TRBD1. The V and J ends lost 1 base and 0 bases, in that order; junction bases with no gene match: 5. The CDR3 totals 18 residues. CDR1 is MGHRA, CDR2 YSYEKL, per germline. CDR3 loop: CASSQVRTGSSYNSPLHF. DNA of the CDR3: TGCGCCAGCAGCCAAGTCAGGACAGGGTCCTCCTATAATTCACCCCTCCACTTT.

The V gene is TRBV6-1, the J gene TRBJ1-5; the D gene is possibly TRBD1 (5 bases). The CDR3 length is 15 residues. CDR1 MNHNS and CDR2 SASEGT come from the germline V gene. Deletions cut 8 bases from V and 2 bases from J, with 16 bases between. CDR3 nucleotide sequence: TGTGCCAGCGAGGATGGGGCTTTGGGCAATCAGCCCCAGCATTTT. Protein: CASEDGALGNQPQHF.

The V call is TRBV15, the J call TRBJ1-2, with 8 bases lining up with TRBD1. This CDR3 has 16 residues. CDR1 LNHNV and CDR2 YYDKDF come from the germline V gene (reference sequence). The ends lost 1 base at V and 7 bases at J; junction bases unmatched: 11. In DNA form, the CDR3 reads TGTGCCACCAGCAGAGCTTTTCGTCGGGACAGGAGTGGCTACACCTTC. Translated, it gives CATSRAFRRDRSGYTF.

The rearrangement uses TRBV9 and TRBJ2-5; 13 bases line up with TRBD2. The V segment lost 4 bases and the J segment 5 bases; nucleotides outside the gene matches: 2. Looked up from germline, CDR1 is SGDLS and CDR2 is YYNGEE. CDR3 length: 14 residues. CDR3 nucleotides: TGTGCCAGCAGCACGGGACTAGCGGGGGAGACCCAGTACTTC. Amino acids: CASSTGLAGETQYF.

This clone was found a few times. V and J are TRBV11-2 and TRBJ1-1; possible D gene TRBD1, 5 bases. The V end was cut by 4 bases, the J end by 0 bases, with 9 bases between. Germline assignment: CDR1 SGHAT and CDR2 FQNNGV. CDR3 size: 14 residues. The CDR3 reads CASSSTGMNTEAFF. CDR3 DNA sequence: TGTGCCAGCAGCTCCACAGGAATGAACACTGAAGCTTTCTTT.

The CDR3 loop reads CASSLKAQGYEQYF. Written as DNA, the CDR3 is TGCGCCAGCAGCTTAAAGGCACAGGGGTACGAGCAGTACTTC. This chain connects TRBV5-1 to TRBJ2-7; 7 bases map to TRBD1. Looked up from germline, CDR1 is SGHRS and CDR2 is YFSETQ. The CDR3 loop spans 14 amino acids. J was trimmed by 4 bases and V by 2 bases; bases with no gene match: 6.